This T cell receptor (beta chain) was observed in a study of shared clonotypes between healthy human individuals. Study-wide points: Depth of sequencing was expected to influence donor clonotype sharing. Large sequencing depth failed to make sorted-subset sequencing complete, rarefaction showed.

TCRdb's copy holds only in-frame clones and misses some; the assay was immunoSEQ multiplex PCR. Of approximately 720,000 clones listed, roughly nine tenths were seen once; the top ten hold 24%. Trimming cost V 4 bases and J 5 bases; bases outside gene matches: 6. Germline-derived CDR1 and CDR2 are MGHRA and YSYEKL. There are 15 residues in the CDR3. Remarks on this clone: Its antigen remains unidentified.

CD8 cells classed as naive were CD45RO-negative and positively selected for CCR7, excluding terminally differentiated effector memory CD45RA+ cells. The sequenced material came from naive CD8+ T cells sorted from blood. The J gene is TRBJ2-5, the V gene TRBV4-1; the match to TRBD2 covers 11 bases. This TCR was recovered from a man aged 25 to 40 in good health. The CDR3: CASSPTSGRGETQYF. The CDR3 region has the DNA TGCGCCAGCAGCCCTACTAGCGGGAGAGGCGAGACCCAGTACTTC.